This TCR beta chain comes out of a study of shared clonotypes between healthy human individuals. Study results and limitations: Some naive CD4 clonotypes, 4.5% to 5.5%, turned up in common across a few donors. Non-shared clonotypes had lower generation probabilities than those shared by all four donors.

Turning to this clone: Its matching antigen is unknown.

The V end lost 5 bases, the J end lost 10 bases, and 17 bases lay between the germline ends. The CDR3 sequence is 13 residues long. From germline, CDR1 is MGHDK and CDR2 SYGVNS. All participating donors were Caucasian adults from Nashville, Tennessee. Only in-frame clones appear in the TCRdb table, and some are missing; sequencing was by immunoSEQ multiplex PCR. The profile shows under 2,500,000 clones, approximately 94% of them singletons. Sequencing was done on a sample of naive CD4+ T cells sorted from blood. The subset was: CD45RA+ positively selected. The chain is built from TRBV25-1 and TRBJ1-1; possibly TRBD1 for D (5 bases). The clonotype was recovered from a man younger than 35 in good health. The CDR3 loop reads CASSPRDLWRAFF. The CDR3 region has the DNA TGTGCCAGCAGTCCCCGGGACTTATGGCGAGCTTTCTTT.